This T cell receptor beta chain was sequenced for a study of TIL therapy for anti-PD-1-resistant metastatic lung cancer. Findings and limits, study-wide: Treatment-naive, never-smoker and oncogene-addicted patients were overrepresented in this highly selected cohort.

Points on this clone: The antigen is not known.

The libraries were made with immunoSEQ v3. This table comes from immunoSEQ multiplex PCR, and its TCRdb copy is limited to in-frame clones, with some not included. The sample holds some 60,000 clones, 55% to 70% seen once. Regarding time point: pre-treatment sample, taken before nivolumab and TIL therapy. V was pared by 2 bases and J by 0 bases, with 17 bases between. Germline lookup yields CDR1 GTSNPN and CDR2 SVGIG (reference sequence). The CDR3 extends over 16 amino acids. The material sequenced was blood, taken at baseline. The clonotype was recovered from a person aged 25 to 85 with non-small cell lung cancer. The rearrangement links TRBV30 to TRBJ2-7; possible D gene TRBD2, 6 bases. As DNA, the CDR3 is TGTGCCTGGAGTCCTCTAGCGTTCACCCTCTCCTACGAGCAGTACTTC. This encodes CAWSPLAFTLSYEQYF.